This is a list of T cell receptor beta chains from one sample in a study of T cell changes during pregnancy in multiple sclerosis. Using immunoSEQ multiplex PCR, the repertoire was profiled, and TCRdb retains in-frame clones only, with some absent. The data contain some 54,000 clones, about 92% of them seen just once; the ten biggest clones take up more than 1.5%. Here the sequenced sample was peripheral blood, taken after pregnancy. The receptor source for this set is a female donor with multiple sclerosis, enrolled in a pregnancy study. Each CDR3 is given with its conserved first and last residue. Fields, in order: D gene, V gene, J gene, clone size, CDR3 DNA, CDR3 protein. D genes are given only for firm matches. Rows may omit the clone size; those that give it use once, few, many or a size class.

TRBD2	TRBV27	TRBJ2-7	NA	TGTGCCAGCAGGGGGACTAGCGGGAGCTCCTACGAGCAGTACTTC	CASRGTSGSSYEQYF
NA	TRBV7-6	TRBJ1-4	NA	TGTGCCAGCAGACCCACTTTATCTACAGGTGCAACTAATGAAAAACTGTTTTTT	CASRPTLSTGATNEKLFF
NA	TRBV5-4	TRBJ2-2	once	TGTGCCAGCAGCTTGGGACAACTGAACACCGGGGAGCTGTTTTTT	CASSLGQLNTGELFF
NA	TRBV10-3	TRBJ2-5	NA	TGTGCCATCAGCGCTACAGGCCGGGAGACCCAGTACTTC	CAISATGRETQYF
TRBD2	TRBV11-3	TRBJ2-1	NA	TGTGCCAGCAGCCCGAGGACTAGCGATGAGCAGTTCTTC	CASSPRTSDEQFF
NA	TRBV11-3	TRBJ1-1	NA	TGTGCCAGCAGCTTAGATGGGCAGGCTTTAGGCGGGGAGACTGAAGCTTTCTTT	CASSLDGQALGGETEAFF
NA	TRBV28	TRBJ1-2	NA	TGTGCCAGCAGTTTTGAGGAAGCTAACTATGGCTACACCTTC	CASSFEEANYGYTF
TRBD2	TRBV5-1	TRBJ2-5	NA	TGCGCCAGCAGCTTGTGGGCTAGCGGGAGAGAGACCCAGTACTTC	CASSLWASGRETQYF
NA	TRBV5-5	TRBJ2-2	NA	TGTGCCAGCAGCTTGTCAGCCGGGGAGCTGTTTTTT	CASSLSAGELFF
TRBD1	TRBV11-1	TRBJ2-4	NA	TGTGCCAGCAGTCCCCCGGACAGGGCCAAAAACATTCAGTACTTC	CASSPPDRAKNIQYF
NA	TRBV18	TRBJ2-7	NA	TGTGCCAGCTCAGGGGCCGCGACAACCTACGTGCAGTACTTC	CASSGAATTYVQYF
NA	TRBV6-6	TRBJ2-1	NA	TGTGCCAGCAGTCGAGAAGCGTCTCCCTACAATGAGCAGTTCTTC	CASSREASPYNEQFF
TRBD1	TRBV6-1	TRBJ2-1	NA	TGTGCCAGCAGGTACAGGGGTGGCAATGAGCAGTTCTTC	CASRYRGGNEQFF
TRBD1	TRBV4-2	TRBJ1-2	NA	TGTGCCAGCAGCCAAGGCAGGGGGCAGTCGGGTGGCTACACCTTC	CASSQGRGQSGGYTF
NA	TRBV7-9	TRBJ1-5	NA	TGTGCCAGCAGCTCACAGGGAATTGGACGGAGCAATCAGCCCCAGCATTTT	CASSSQGIGRSNQPQHF
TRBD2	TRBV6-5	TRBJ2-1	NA	TGTGCCAGCAGTTACCTTACTAGCGGGAGGACCAATGAGCAGTTCTTC	CASSYLTSGRTNEQFF
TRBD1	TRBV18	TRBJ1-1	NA	TGTGCCAGCTCGCTAACAGGGGCCAACACTGAAGCTTTCTTT	CASSLTGANTEAFF
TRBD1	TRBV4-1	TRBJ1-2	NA	TGCGCCAGCAGCCAAGAGGGGACAGGGGCCCCCTATGGCTACACCTTC	CASSQEGTGAPYGYTF
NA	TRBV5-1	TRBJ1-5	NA	TGCGCCAGCAGCTTGGGGGCTGGAAGTCAGCCCCAGCATTTT	CASSLGAGSQPQHF
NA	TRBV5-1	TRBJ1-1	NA	TGCGCCAGCAGCTCTCAGGTATCTGAAGCTTTCTTT	CASSSQVSEAFF
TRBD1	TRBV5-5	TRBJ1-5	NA	TGTGCCAGCAGCCCTGGGACAGAGAGCAATCAGCCCCAGCATTTT	CASSPGTESNQPQHF
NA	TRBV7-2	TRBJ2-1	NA	TGTGCCAGCAGCTCCCCACCCAGGCCTGGGGAGCAGTTCTTC	CASSSPPRPGEQFF
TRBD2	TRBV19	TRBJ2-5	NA	TGTGCCAGTACTGGTGGGCTAGCGGGAGGGCCAGAGACCCAGTACTTC	CASTGGLAGGPETQYF
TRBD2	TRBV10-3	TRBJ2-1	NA	TGTGCCATCACTAGGGGCGGGAGGGGGTATGAGCAGTTCTTC	CAITRGGRGYEQFF
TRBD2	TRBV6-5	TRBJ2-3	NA	TGTGCCAGCAGTTCCGGGGGACTAGCGGGCACAGATACGCAGTATTTT	CASSSGGLAGTDTQYF
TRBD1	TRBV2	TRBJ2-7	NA	TGTGCCAGCAGTGTAGGGACAGGGAGAGAGCAGTACTTC	CASSVGTGREQYF
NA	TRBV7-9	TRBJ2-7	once	TGTGCCAGCAGCTTGAGGAGAGGACAGTACGAGCAGTACTTC	CASSLRRGQYEQYF
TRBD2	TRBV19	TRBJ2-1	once	TGTGCCAGTAGTGTTACTAGCGGGAGGTCAAATGAGCAGTTCTTC	CASSVTSGRSNEQFF
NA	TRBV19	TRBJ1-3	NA	TGTGCCAGTAGTCCAAGGACAGAATTCTTCTCTGGAAACACCATATATTTT	CASSPRTEFFSGNTIYF
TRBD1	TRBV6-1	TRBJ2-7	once	TGTGCCAGCAGTGCGACCGGGACAGGTAGTCTGGGCGAGCAGTACTTC	CASSATGTGSLGEQYF
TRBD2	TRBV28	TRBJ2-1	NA	TGTGCCAGCAGTTCTCTCCAGGGACTAGCGGGAGAGCCCAACTACAATGAGCAGTTCTTC	CASSSLQGLAGEPNYNEQFF
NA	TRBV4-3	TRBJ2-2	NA	TGCGCCAGCAGCCAGACTAGTCCCGGGGAGCTGTTTTTT	CASSQTSPGELFF
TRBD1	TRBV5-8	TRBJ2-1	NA	TGTGCCAGCAGCTTTACCGGGACAGGGAGGCCCTCCTACAATGAGCAGTTCTTC	CASSFTGTGRPSYNEQFF
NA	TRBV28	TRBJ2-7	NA	TGTGCCAGCAGTACCACGGGACTCGTCTACGAGCAGTACTTC	CASSTTGLVYEQYF
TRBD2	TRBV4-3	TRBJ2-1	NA	TGCGCCAGCAGCCGCGGACTAGGGTTCGGCAATGAGCAGTTCTTC	CASSRGLGFGNEQFF
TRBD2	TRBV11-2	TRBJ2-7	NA	TGTGCCAGCAGCTTCGGCGGGAGCCCTCCCGAGCAGTACTTC	CASSFGGSPPEQYF
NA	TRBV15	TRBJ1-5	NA	TGTGCCACCAGCCGCGACGTCGGAGCCCAGCCCCAGCATTTT	CATSRDVGAQPQHF
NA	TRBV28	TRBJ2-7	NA	TGTGCCAGCAGTTTATTTGAGTGGAGGGTCCCCTACGAGCAGTACTTC	CASSLFEWRVPYEQYF
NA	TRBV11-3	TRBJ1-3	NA	TGTGCCAGCAGCTTAGATGGGACTAATGGAAACACCATATATTTT	CASSLDGTNGNTIYF
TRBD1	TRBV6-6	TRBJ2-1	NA	TGTGCCAGCAGTTTATTAGGGACAGGGAGTAATGAGCAGTTCTTC	CASSLLGTGSNEQFF
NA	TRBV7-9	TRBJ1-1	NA	TGTGCCAGCAGCTTAGATACGACAGGGAACACTGAAGCTTTCTTT	CASSLDTTGNTEAFF
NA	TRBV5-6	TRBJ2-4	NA	TGTGCCAGCAGCTTGCAGGTTCTCCATCTAGCCAAAAACATTCAGTACTTC	CASSLQVLHLAKNIQYF
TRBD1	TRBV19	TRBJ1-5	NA	TGTGCCAGTAGTCCACAGACAGGGTGGGAGAATCAGCCCCAGCATTTT	CASSPQTGWENQPQHF
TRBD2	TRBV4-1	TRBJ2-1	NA	TGCGCCAGCAGCCAAGCGAGTCCTAGCGGGAGTAGTTACAATGAGCAGTTCTTC	CASSQASPSGSSYNEQFF
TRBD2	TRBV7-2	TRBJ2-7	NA	TGTGCCAGCAGCCTGACTAGCGGGAGTCCCCGCGAGCAGTACTTC	CASSLTSGSPREQYF
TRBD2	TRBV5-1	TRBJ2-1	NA	TGCGCCAGCAGCCAAACGACTAGCGGGAGGTCGGCTGGTGAGCAGTTCTTC	CASSQTTSGRSAGEQFF
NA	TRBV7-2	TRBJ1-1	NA	TGTGCCAGCAGCCAGGACACTGAAGCTTTCTTT	CASSQDTEAFF